One T cell receptor beta chain is described in this entry. The antigen remains undetermined. Possible read error: a much larger clone is one base away. The data originate from a study of tumor-infiltrating lymphocytes in primary liver carcinoma. TCR beta cDNA was prepared out of 450 to 500 ng total RNA by means of a constant-region primer. Three nested multiplex PCR rounds, a slightly modified ARM-PCR method, built the TCR beta libraries. With TRBV1-TRBV30 forward primers and a C-beta reverse primer, the first two PCR rounds were run for around 10 cycles each. A single record per CDR3 protein comes from TCRdb applying MiXCR to the multiplex PCR reads. The repertoire holds about 310,000 distinct CDR3 sequences, with 65% as singletons. Looked up from germline, CDR1 is SQVTM and CDR2 is ANQGSEA. The CDR3 length is 12 residues. V lost 8 bases and J 8 bases, leaving 18 bases between the germline ends. The study, taken as a whole, reports: Tumor-adjacent and tumor-blood pairs shared a smaller degree of overlap than tumor region pairs. Tumors had a significantly higher top-250-clone fraction than blood (p = 0.039).

Germline DNA was also extracted, with blood RNA taken from unsorted whole blood. Presurgery, roughly 4 milliliters of peripheral blood were collected. The sequencing input was peripheral blood. The chain joins TRBV29-1 to TRBJ1-2; D may be TRBD1 (6 bases). This TCR derives from a man aged 40-49 years with primary liver carcinoma and hepatitis B virus infection. CDR3 residues: CSLLDPGEGYTF. CDR3 in DNA: TGCAGCCTATTGGACCCAGGGGAAGGCTACACCTTC.